Each of the 27 T cell receptor beta chains below was sequenced from the same sample in a study of cytomegalovirus exposure and HLA in healthy donors (dated by TCRdb to 2016 to 2017). Library prep was done by the immunoSEQ multiplex PCR assay. Held by TCRdb, this immuneACCESS table contains in-frame sequences only and omits some clones. Under half of the omission traces to an unresolved V gene where checked; the cause of the rest is unknown. The sample table records 190,000 or so clones; about 80% of these occur just once. The ten largest clones represent roughly 2.8% of the sample. The sample taken for sequencing was PBMCs. These receptors all stem from a woman aged 18 to 35 in good health and CMV-seropositive.

This chain uses TRBV14 with TRBJ1-2; 8 bases match TRBD1. CDR3 length equals 18 residues. Per the germline V gene, CDR1 is SGHDN and CDR2 is FVKESK. Germline trimming cut 0 bases from V and 1 base from J; bases unmatched to any gene: 10. Here the CDR3 reads CASSQETGGTGYNYGYTF. The CDR3 nucleotides read TGTGCCAGCAGCCAAGAAACCGGAGGGACAGGTTATAACTATGGCTACACCTTC.

Written as DNA, the CDR3 is TGCGCCAGCAGGACCGGGACAGTAAACACCGGGGAGCTGTTTTTT. Translated, it gives CASRTGTVNTGELFF. J is TRBJ2-2 and V is TRBV5-1, with 7 bases aligning to TRBD1. Germline CDR1 is SGHRS and CDR2 is YFSETQ. CDR3 length: 15 amino acids. The V segment lost 5 bases and the J segment 2 bases; nucleotides outside the gene matches: 6.

The V call is TRBV10-1, the J call TRBJ2-1; TRBD2 matches 12 bases. CDR3 length: 13 amino acids. The junction had 2 bases not matched to a gene; V was cut back by 3 bases and J by 11 bases. Germline V lookup: CDR1 WNHNN, CDR2 SYGVQD (reference sequence). The CDR3 DNA reads as TGCGCCAGCAGTGATGGACTAGCGGGAAAGCAGTTCTTC. It is translated as CASSDGLAGKQFF.

The V call is TRBV6-4, the J call TRBJ2-1; 12 nucleotides match TRBD2. The CDR3 loop spans 16 amino acids. Per the germline V gene, CDR1 is MRHNA and CDR2 is SNTAGT. With V trimmed by 0 bases and J by 7 bases, 4 bases remained unmatched. The DNA for the CDR3 is TGTGCCAGCAGTGACTCGACTAGCGGGGGTAGGAATGAGCAGTTCTTC. Protein product: CASSDSTSGGRNEQFF.

The rearrangement joins TRBV16 to TRBJ1-1; 8 positions agree with TRBD1. The CDR3 is 14 residues long. Germline CDR1 and CDR2: KGHSY and FQNENV. The V and J ends lost 5 bases and 1 base, in that order; junction bases with no gene match: 3. As DNA, the CDR3 is TGTGCCAGCAGCTTACAGGGGGGGAACACTGAAGCTTTCTTT. It yields the protein CASSLQGGNTEAFF.

The chain has TRBV4-1 and TRBJ2-2; a weak D match, TRBD2 (6 bases). This CDR3 is built from 16 residues. CDR1 and CDR2 from the germline V gene are MGHRA and YSYEKL. Trimming cost V 4 bases and J 3 bases, with 15 bases left between them. This chain's CDR3 is CASSPTPSGYTGELFF. DNA of the CDR3: TGCGCCAGCAGCCCTACCCCGAGCGGGTACACCGGGGAGCTGTTTTTT.

The gene calls are TRBV7-6 and TRBJ1-6; tentatively, D is TRBD1 (5 bases). V was cut by 1 base and J by 9 bases, with 22 bases left in between. The CDR3 has 18 amino acids. Germline V gene sequence: CDR1 SGHVS, CDR2 FNYEAQ. CDR3 amino acids: CASSLVPGGGESISPLHF. In DNA, the CDR3 is TGTGCCAGCAGCTTAGTTCCAGGCGGGGGGGAAAGTATTTCACCCCTCCACTTT. Filled out from reference TRBV7-6 and TRBJ1-6, the complete variable domain reads GAGVSQSPRYKVTKRGQDVALRCDPISGHVSLYWYRQALGQGPEFLTYFNYEAQQDKSGLPNDRFSAERPEGSISTLTIQRTEQRDSAMYRCASSLVPGGGESISPLHFGNGTRLTVT.

V gene TRBV2 combines with J gene TRBJ2-4; 12 bases agree with TRBD1. Trimming cost V 8 bases and J 7 bases; bases outside gene matches: 6. CDR3 length equals 14 residues. The germline V gene has CDR1 SNHLY and CDR2 FYNNEI. This chain's CDR3 is CASEGTGGANIQYF. As DNA, the CDR3 is TGTGCCAGCGAAGGGACAGGGGGCGCGAACATTCAGTACTTC.

The V and J genes are TRBV18 and TRBJ1-3; D remains unclear. Between the trimmed V and J ends, which lost 3 bases and 0 bases, there was a span of 9 bases. The CDR3 runs 15 residues. From germline, CDR1 is KGHSH and CDR2 LQKENI. The chain's CDR3 is CASSPKLASGNTIYF. CDR3 coding DNA: TGTGCCAGCTCACCTAAATTGGCCTCTGGAAACACCATATATTTT.

A single count supports this clone. The chain carries TRBV4-2 and TRBJ1-2, with TRBD1 matching 7 bases. The CDR3 length is 14 residues. The trim removed 1 base at V and 6 bases at J, leaving 5 bases unmatched. CDR1 is LGHNA, CDR2 YNFKEQ, per germline. The CDR3 loop is CASSQGTGADGYTF. CDR3 sequence (DNA): TGTGCCAGCAGCCAAGGTACAGGGGCTGATGGCTACACCTTC.

The chain has TRBV27 and TRBJ1-6; tentatively, D is TRBD1 (5 bases). The CDR3 covers 14 residues. Deletions cut 6 bases from V and 6 bases from J, with 12 bases between. Per the germline V gene, CDR1 is MNHEY and CDR2 is SMNVEV (reference sequence). The CDR3 loop is CASSVWGGNSPLHF. The CDR3, as DNA: TGTGCCAGCAGCGTGTGGGGGGGTAATTCACCCCTCCACTTT.

The gene calls are TRBV6-1 and TRBJ1-1; TRBD1 aligns across 7 bases. The CDR3 length is 14 residues. Germline CDR1 reads MNHNS; CDR2 reads SASEGT. After removal of 6 bases from V and 1 base from J, the junction contained 5 bases not matched to a gene. This CDR3 reads CASRTGTANTEAFF. CDR3 DNA: TGTGCCAGCAGGACGGGGACAGCGAACACTGAAGCTTTCTTT.

V is TRBV9 and J is TRBJ2-5; a weak D match, TRBD2 (6 bases). Germline-derived CDR1 and CDR2 are SGDLS and YYNGEE. The CDR3 loop spans 12 amino acids. V shed 5 bases and J shed 3 bases, with 8 bases lying between them. The CDR3 DNA is TGTGCCAGCAGGGGGGGTGAAGAGACCCAGTACTTC. Translated, it gives CASRGGEETQYF.

This chain uses TRBV9 with TRBJ1-6; 7 nucleotides line up with TRBD1. This CDR3 contains 16 residues. Germline lookup yields CDR1 SGDLS and CDR2 YYNGEE. J was trimmed by 6 bases and V by 3 bases; bases with no gene match: 9. The CDR3 reads CASSARQGSSNSPLHF. The CDR3 DNA sequence: TGTGCCAGCAGCGCCAGACAGGGATCAAGTAATTCACCCCTCCACTTT. The variable domain in full, completed from reference TRBV9 and TRBJ1-6, reads DSGVTQTPKHLITATGQRVTLRCSPRSGDLSVYWYQQSLDQGLQFLIQYYNGEERAKGNILERFSAQQFPDLHSELNLSSLELGDSALYFCASSARQGSSNSPLHFGNGTRLTVT.

The chain links TRBV27 to TRBJ1-2, with D unresolved. V was trimmed by 0 bases and J by 7 bases, leaving 9 bases between them. From germline, CDR1 is MNHEY and CDR2 SMNVEV (reference sequence). The CDR3 spans 13 residues. The CDR3 is CASSLSPDSGYTF. In DNA form, the CDR3 reads TGTGCCAGCAGTTTATCGCCCGACTCTGGCTACACCTTC.

Written as DNA, the CDR3 is TGTGCCAGCAGCTCCCTGGGACAGGGAATAGTCAGCACTGAAGCTTTCTTT. It specifies CASSSLGQGIVSTEAFF. The gene calls are TRBV7-9 and TRBJ1-1; the match to TRBD1 covers 9 bases. CDR3 length: 17 amino acids. V shed 4 bases, J shed 4 bases, and the junction held 13 bases outside the gene matches. Germline assignment: CDR1 SEHNR and CDR2 FQNEAQ (reference sequence).

V usage is TRBV27 and J usage is TRBJ1-4; D uncertain. From germline, CDR1 is MNHEY and CDR2 SMNVEV (reference sequence). With 6 bases removed from V and 1 base from J, the gap between germline ends came to 12 bases. The CDR3 extends over 15 amino acids. The CDR3 nucleotides read TGTGCCAGCAGCACTTATCGAGGAACTAATGAAAAACTGTTTTTT. Its protein is CASSTYRGTNEKLFF.

Regarding this clone: Other DNA sequences in this specimen translate into the identical CDR3. The V call is TRBV5-1, the J call TRBJ2-2; D perhaps matches TRBD1 (6 bases). Germline V gives CDR1 SGHRS, CDR2 YFSETQ. This CDR3 has 14 residues. Trimming took 0 bases from V and 6 from J, leaving 9 bases between them. Here the CDR3 reads CASSLGTVAGELFF. The CDR3 coding sequence is TGCGCCAGCAGCTTGGGGACAGTGGCCGGGGAGCTGTTTTTT.

This clone was observed a single time. The V and J genes are TRBV7-8 and TRBJ1-3, with 7 nucleotides matching TRBD1. The CDR3 contains 15 residues. Germline values: CDR1 SGHVS, CDR2 FQNEAQ. With V trimmed by 1 base and J by 3 bases, 3 bases remained unmatched. The CDR3 here is CASSLDRQGGNTIYF. The CDR3 coding sequence is TGTGCCAGCAGCTTAGATCGACAGGGTGGAAACACCATATATTTT. The full variable domain, rest sourced from reference TRBV7-8 and TRBJ1-3, is GAGVSQSPRYKVAKRGQDVALRCDPISGHVSLFWYQQALGQGPEFLTYFQNEAQLDKSGLPSDRFFAERPEGSVSTLKIQRTQQEDSAVYLCASSLDRQGGNTIYFGEGSWLTVV.

The J gene is TRBJ1-2, the V gene TRBV15; D possibly corresponds to TRBD1 (6 bases). This CDR3 has 16 residues. Germline CDR1 LNHNV, CDR2 YYDKDF (reference sequence). Trimming took 0 bases from V and 0 from J, leaving 11 bases between them. CDR3 in DNA: TGTGCCACCAGCAGAGATATAGGGGGGGCTAACTATGGCTACACCTTC. It yields the protein CATSRDIGGANYGYTF.

The chain carries TRBV27 and TRBJ2-5; 10 bases align to TRBD1. The CDR3 is 15 amino acids. The J segment lost 6 bases and the V segment lost 5 bases, leaving 9 bases of the junction unmatched. Germline V gene sequence: CDR1 MNHEY, CDR2 SMNVEV (reference sequence). The CDR3 sequence: CASSKPGQGLKTQYF. CDR3 nucleotide sequence: TGTGCCAGCAGTAAGCCGGGACAGGGGTTGAAGACCCAGTACTTC.

The chain has TRBV6-5 and TRBJ2-7; TRBD1 matches 7 bases. Germline-derived CDR1 and CDR2 are MNHEY and SVGAGI. The CDR3 extends over 14 amino acids. V was clipped by 5 bases and J by 4 bases; unmatched bases: 8. DNA for the CDR3: TGTGCCAGCAGTAAACAGGGGATCCTGTACGAGCAGTACTTC. Protein product: CASSKQGILYEQYF.

This clone was detected only a few times. This sequence joins TRBV18 and TRBJ1-5, with 10 bases that match TRBD1. CDR3 length: 15 residues. V was clipped by 8 bases and J by 7 bases; unmatched bases: 11. Germline CDR1 KGHSH, CDR2 LQKENI. This CDR3 is CASAEGQGSGQPQHF. In DNA, the CDR3 is TGTGCCAGCGCCGAGGGACAGGGGTCCGGACAGCCCCAGCATTTT.

V usage is TRBV7-2 and J usage is TRBJ2-5; the D gene is possibly TRBD2 (5 bases). V was cut by 5 bases and J by 7 bases, with 17 bases left in between. Germline CDR1 reads SGHTA; CDR2 reads FQGNSA. The CDR3 loop spans 14 amino acids. DNA of the CDR3: TGTGCCAGCAGCCCTAGCCCTCAAGTGGGGACCCAGTACTTC. This sequence encodes CASSPSPQVGTQYF.

The chain couples TRBV15 to TRBJ1-2; 8 positions match TRBD1. The germline V gene encodes CDR1 LNHNV and CDR2 YYDKDF (reference sequence). CDR3 length equals 14 residues. The trim removed 3 bases at V and 4 bases at J, leaving 4 bases unmatched. CDR3 sequence reads: CATSSRGLPYGYTF. For the CDR3, the DNA is TGTGCCACCAGCAGCAGGGGGCTTCCCTATGGCTACACCTTC.

CDR3 DNA sequence: TGCGCCAGCAGCTTTGTGGGTCTAGATCTGAACACTGAAGCTTTCTTT. Translated: CASSFVGLDLNTEAFF. The gene calls are TRBV5-1 and TRBJ1-1; D unresolved. V lost 2 bases and J 0 bases, leaving 14 bases between the germline ends. There are 16 residues in the CDR3. Germline V gene sequence: CDR1 SGHRS, CDR2 YFSETQ.

This chain joins TRBV6-5 and TRBJ2-5, with 7 positions matching TRBD2. The germline CDR1 and CDR2 sequences are MNHEY and SVGAGI. Trimming at V came to 2 bases and at J to 10 bases, leaving 4 bases not matched to a gene. CDR3 size: 12 residues. CDR3: CASSYTGGDQYF. The CDR3 nucleotides read TGTGCCAGCAGTTACACTGGGGGGGACCAGTACTTC.